The rows below give T cell receptor beta chains drawn from one sample of a study of shared clonotypes between healthy human individuals. Using immunoSEQ multiplex PCR, the repertoire was profiled, and TCRdb retains in-frame clones only, with some absent. The sample yields over 2 million clones, roughly 95% seen once. Sequencing used naive CD4+ T cells sorted from blood. These receptors all come from a man aged 18 to 29 in good health. Each CDR3 is given with its conserved first and last residue. Each record gives: V gene, J gene, clone size, D gene, CDR3 protein, CDR3 DNA. A D gene is named only where the DNA matches it firmly. The size of a clone is reported for some rows only, either as once, few or many, or as a class for expanded clones.

V gene: TRBV5-1; J gene: TRBJ2-3; clone size: NA; D gene: TRBD2; CDR3 protein: CASRVAGGLTDTQYF; CDR3 DNA: TGCGCCAGCAGGGTAGCGGGAGGTTTGACAGATACGCAGTATTTT
V gene: TRBV27; J gene: TRBJ2-7; clone size: NA; D gene: TRBD2; CDR3 protein: CASRLGLAGGQWYEQYF; CDR3 DNA: TGTGCCAGCAGACTAGGACTAGCGGGAGGGCAATGGTACGAGCAGTACTTC
V gene: TRBV11-1; J gene: TRBJ2-3; clone size: NA; D gene: TRBD2; CDR3 protein: CASSSPIQRGTTDTQYF; CDR3 DNA: TGTGCCAGCAGCTCACCAATCCAGCGGGGAACGACAGATACGCAGTATTTT
V gene: TRBV9; J gene: TRBJ2-1; clone size: NA; D gene: TRBD2; CDR3 protein: CASSVGGLAGNNEQFF; CDR3 DNA: TGTGCCAGCAGCGTAGGGGGTCTAGCGGGTAACAATGAGCAGTTCTTC
V gene: TRBV4-1; J gene: TRBJ2-3; clone size: NA; D gene: TRBD2; CDR3 protein: CASSLTSTSGASRDTQYF; CDR3 DNA: TGCGCCAGCAGTCTCACGTCGACTAGCGGGGCTAGTAGAGATACGCAGTATTTT
V gene: TRBV2; J gene: TRBJ1-5; clone size: NA; D gene: NA; CDR3 protein: CASSEAVGRNQPQHF; CDR3 DNA: TGTGCCAGCAGTGAAGCCGTCGGCCGCAATCAGCCCCAGCATTTT
V gene: TRBV19; J gene: TRBJ2-5; clone size: NA; D gene: NA; CDR3 protein: CASSNARGIKGETQYF; CDR3 DNA: TGTGCCAGTAGTAACGCGCGGGGAATAAAAGGAGAGACCCAGTACTTC
V gene: TRBV10-3; J gene: TRBJ1-1; clone size: NA; D gene: NA; CDR3 protein: CAISVRTGNTEAFF; CDR3 DNA: TGTGCCATCAGTGTACGGACGGGGAACACTGAAGCTTTCTTT
V gene: TRBV5-4; J gene: TRBJ2-7; clone size: few; D gene: TRBD2; CDR3 protein: CASSSGTSGGTSLSEQYF; CDR3 DNA: TGTGCCAGCAGCTCCGGGACTAGCGGGGGAACTAGCCTCTCCGAGCAGTACTTC
V gene: TRBV7-9; J gene: TRBJ2-5; clone size: once; D gene: NA; CDR3 protein: CASSLEGTTQETQYF; CDR3 DNA: TGTGCCAGCAGCTTAGAGGGGACGACCCAAGAGACCCAGTACTTC
V gene: TRBV7-3; J gene: TRBJ2-7; clone size: NA; D gene: NA; CDR3 protein: CASSVGLNYEQYF; CDR3 DNA: TGTGCCAGCAGCGTGGGTCTCAACTACGAGCAGTACTTC
V gene: TRBV10-3; J gene: TRBJ1-1; clone size: NA; D gene: TRBD1; CDR3 protein: CAIRSGGTEAFF; CDR3 DNA: TGTGCCATCAGATCAGGGGGAACTGAAGCTTTCTTT
V gene: TRBV7-8; J gene: TRBJ1-1; clone size: NA; D gene: TRBD1; CDR3 protein: CASSLEAGTDYSEAFF; CDR3 DNA: TGTGCCAGCAGCCTAGAGGCCGGGACAGACTATTCTGAAGCTTTCTTT
V gene: TRBV7-2; J gene: TRBJ1-1; clone size: NA; D gene: NA; CDR3 protein: CASSDYGTMNTEAFF; CDR3 DNA: TGTGCCAGCAGCGATTACGGGACAATGAACACTGAAGCTTTCTTT
V gene: TRBV7-2; J gene: TRBJ1-5; clone size: NA; D gene: TRBD1; CDR3 protein: CASSRQGSNQPQHF; CDR3 DNA: TGTGCCAGCAGCCGACAGGGGAGCAATCAGCCCCAGCATTTT
V gene: TRBV5-4; J gene: TRBJ1-2; clone size: many; D gene: NA; CDR3 protein: CASSSYYGTYGYTF; CDR3 DNA: TGTGCCAGCAGCTCCTATTACGGGACCTATGGCTACACCTTC
V gene: TRBV28; J gene: TRBJ1-3; clone size: NA; D gene: NA; CDR3 protein: CASSFPGSGNTIYF; CDR3 DNA: TGTGCCAGCAGTTTTCCGGGGAGTGGAAACACCATATATTTT
V gene: TRBV2; J gene: TRBJ2-2; clone size: NA; D gene: TRBD1; CDR3 protein: CASSGQGARNAELFF; CDR3 DNA: TGTGCCAGCAGCGGACAGGGGGCCAGGAACGCGGAGCTGTTTTTT
V gene: TRBV10-3; J gene: TRBJ2-7; clone size: NA; D gene: TRBD2; CDR3 protein: CAISETAGGRHEQYF; CDR3 DNA: TGTGCCATCAGTGAGACGGCGGGAGGACGCCACGAGCAGTACTTC
V gene: TRBV5-1; J gene: TRBJ2-5; clone size: NA; D gene: NA; CDR3 protein: CASSLAGTKETQYF; CDR3 DNA: TGCGCCAGCAGCTTGGCCGGAACGAAAGAGACCCAGTACTTC
V gene: TRBV5-1; J gene: TRBJ2-7; clone size: NA; D gene: NA; CDR3 protein: CASSIGTTYEQYF; CDR3 DNA: TGCGCCAGCAGCATCGGGACCACATACGAGCAGTACTTC
V gene: TRBV28; J gene: TRBJ1-4; clone size: NA; D gene: NA; CDR3 protein: CASSFPHKEKLFF; CDR3 DNA: TGTGCCAGCAGTTTCCCCCACAAGGAAAAACTGTTTTTT
V gene: TRBV7-6; J gene: TRBJ1-1; clone size: NA; D gene: TRBD1; CDR3 protein: CASSLRTGKVDEAFF; CDR3 DNA: TGTGCCAGCAGCCTTCGGACAGGGAAGGTTGATGAAGCTTTCTTT
V gene: TRBV13; J gene: TRBJ1-6; clone size: NA; D gene: TRBD1; CDR3 protein: CASSSGTVYNSPLHF; CDR3 DNA: TGTGCCAGCAGCTCGGGGACAGTCTATAATTCACCCCTCCACTTT
V gene: TRBV20-1; J gene: TRBJ1-2; clone size: NA; D gene: NA; CDR3 protein: CSARINGGYTF; CDR3 DNA: TGCAGTGCTAGAATTAATGGTGGCTACACCTTC
V gene: TRBV4-1; J gene: TRBJ2-7; clone size: NA; D gene: NA; CDR3 protein: CASSERYEQYF; CDR3 DNA: TGCGCCAGCAGTGAGAGATACGAGCAGTACTTC
V gene: TRBV7-9; J gene: TRBJ2-2; clone size: NA; D gene: NA; CDR3 protein: CASSAEGAGELFF; CDR3 DNA: TGTGCCAGCAGCGCAGAGGGGGCCGGGGAGCTGTTTTTT
V gene: TRBV5-4; J gene: TRBJ2-5; clone size: NA; D gene: TRBD1; CDR3 protein: CASSLGPGTGQETQYF; CDR3 DNA: TGTGCCAGCAGCTTGGGACCCGGGACAGGGCAAGAGACCCAGTACTTC
V gene: TRBV7-3; J gene: TRBJ2-7; clone size: NA; D gene: NA; CDR3 protein: CASSLTGNEQYF; CDR3 DNA: TGTGCCAGCAGCTTAACTGGCAACGAGCAGTACTTC
V gene: TRBV5-4; J gene: TRBJ1-3; clone size: NA; D gene: TRBD1; CDR3 protein: CASSLSTGTDTIYF; CDR3 DNA: TGTGCCAGCAGCCTATCGACAGGGACGGACACCATATATTTT
V gene: TRBV7-2; J gene: TRBJ1-5; clone size: NA; D gene: NA; CDR3 protein: CASSLDAGNNQPQHF; CDR3 DNA: TGTGCCAGCAGCTTAGATGCAGGGAATAATCAGCCCCAGCATTTT
V gene: TRBV10-3; J gene: TRBJ1-2; clone size: NA; D gene: NA; CDR3 protein: CAISESEGRGNYGYTF; CDR3 DNA: TGTGCCATCAGTGAGTCTGAGGGCAGGGGCAACTATGGCTACACCTTC
V gene: TRBV9; J gene: TRBJ2-6; clone size: NA; D gene: NA; CDR3 protein: CASSVGPENPGANVLTF; CDR3 DNA: TGTGCCAGCAGCGTGGGCCCCGAGAACCCTGGGGCCAACGTCCTGACTTTC